This T cell receptor (beta chain) was sequenced during a study of T-cell reconstitution after alpha-beta-depleted transplantation in children. Unique molecular identifiers were built into the TCRbeta library. TCRdb re-analysed the PCR reads in MiXCR, keeping a single row per CDR3 protein. The table lists about 460,000 distinct CDR3 sequences, roughly an eighth of them singletons. Germline V gene sequence: CDR1 LGHDT, CDR2 YNNKEL (reference sequence). Trimming shortened V by 8 bases and J by 7 bases, and 21 bases separated the two germline ends. This CDR3 region has 15 residues. The sample here was PBMCs from the stem cell graft donor, taken from the stem cell graft. This TCR was sampled from a human donor who donated a stem cell graft to a child with combined immunodeficiency. The rearrangement links TRBV3-1 to TRBJ2-1; a weak D match, TRBD2 (5 bases). CDR3 DNA: TGTGCCAGCTGGCTCGGCCAGGCTACTAGGAATGAGCAGTTCTTC. The encoded protein is CASWLGQATRNEQFF.